The 20 T cell receptor beta chains given below trace back to one sample, sequenced in a study of shared clonotypes between healthy human individuals. Some clones are missing from TCRdb's copy, which holds only in-frame ones; the method was immunoSEQ multiplex PCR. The sample carries some 2.1 million clones, around 93% recorded once. Naive CD8 cells were CD45RO-negative, positively selected for CCR7, excluding terminally differentiated effector memory CD45RA+ cells. The specimen sequenced was naive CD8+ T cells from PBMCs. The origin of the receptors is a man aged 18 to 29 in good health. Some clones in this sample may be carry-over from other donors' samples.

As for this clone: Within the sample, other DNA sequences also encode this same CDR3. The genes are TRBV10-3 and TRBJ2-5; 9 bases map to TRBD2. CDR3 length equals 14 residues. Per germline, CDR1 ENHRY and CDR2 SYGVKD. The V segment lost 0 bases and the J segment 4 bases; nucleotides outside the gene matches: 0. The CDR3 here is CAISESSGRETQYF. DNA for the CDR3: TGTGCCATCAGTGAGTCTAGCGGGAGAGAGACCCAGTACTTC.

The chain employs TRBV15 and TRBJ1-2, with a tentative D call TRBD1 (5 bases). Trimming left V 8 bases short and J 3 bases short, with 7 bases between. This CDR3 has 11 residues. Germline CDR1 and CDR2: LNHNV and YYDKDF (reference sequence). In DNA form, the CDR3 reads TGTGCCACCCGGGGGGACTATGGCTACACCTTC. Its protein product is CATRGDYGYTF.

The CDR3 nucleotides are TGTGCCAGCAGCGACGGGACTAGCGGGATCGGAGCCGGGGAGCTGTTTTTT. Amino acid sequence: CASSDGTSGIGAGELFF. The chain is built from TRBV9 and TRBJ2-2; 13 bases agree with TRBD2. J gave up 6 bases and V 3 bases, and 8 bases lay outside the gene matches. The CDR3 has 17 amino acids. Germline V gives CDR1 SGDLS, CDR2 YYNGEE.

This clone was seen only a few times. The rearrangement joins TRBV28 to TRBJ1-1, with D possibly being TRBD1 (6 bases). Germline V gene sequence: CDR1 MDHEN, CDR2 SYDVKM. The CDR3 runs 16 residues. Trimming removed 6 bases at V and 1 base at J, with 18 bases between. CDR3 sequence: CASSQDSRGWNTEAFF. The CDR3 nucleotides read TGTGCCAGCAGCCAGGACAGCCGAGGTTGGAACACTGAAGCTTTCTTT. The variable domain in full, with the rest retrieved from reference TRBV28 and TRBJ1-1, is DVKVTQSSRYLVKRTGEKVFLECVQDMDHENMFWYRQDPGLGLRLIYFSYDVKMKEKGDIPEGYSVSREKKERFSLILESASTNQTSMYLCASSQDSRGWNTEAFFGQGTRLTVV.

This sequence joins TRBV7-9 and TRBJ2-2; the D is unclear. V lost 6 bases and J 6 bases, leaving 17 bases between the germline ends. CDR3 length equals 15 residues. The germline CDR1 and CDR2 sequences are SEHNR and FQNEAQ (reference sequence). The CDR3 nucleotides read TGTGCCAGCAGTCCCGGGCGCCAACTGGCCGGGGAGCTGTTTTTT. It is translated as CASSPGRQLAGELFF.

V is TRBV7-6 and J is TRBJ2-3; D uncertain. V was shortened by 4 bases and J by 0 bases, with 8 bases between the two germline ends. CDR1 is SGHVS and CDR2 is FNYEAQ in the germline V gene. The CDR3 covers 14 residues. The CDR3 here is CASSWMTSTDTQYF. The CDR3 DNA reads as TGTGCCAGCAGCTGGATGACTAGCACAGATACGCAGTATTTT.

The chain couples TRBV13 to TRBJ2-3; tentative D call: TRBD2 (5 bases). CDR3 length: 16 residues. The V gene's germline CDR1 is PRHDT and CDR2 FYEKMQ (reference sequence). Trimming left V 0 bases short and J 2 bases short, with 12 bases between. In DNA, the CDR3 is TGTGCCAGCAGCTTAGGCCCCGAGCGGTACACAGATACGCAGTATTTT. Translating it yields CASSLGPERYTDTQYF. Drawing the rest from reference TRBV13 and TRBJ2-3, the complete variable domain is AAGVIQSPRHLIKEKRETATLKCYPIPRHDTVYWYQQGPGQDPQFLISFYEKMQSDKGSIPDRFSAQQFSDYHSELNMSSLELGDSALYFCASSLGPERYTDTQYFGPGTRLTVL.

The V gene is TRBV11-2, the J gene TRBJ2-1; D is unresolved. CDR3 size: 11 residues. Trimming removed 5 bases at V and 7 bases at J, with 6 bases between. CDR1 is SGHAT, CDR2 FQNNGV, per germline. CDR3 coding DNA: TGTGCCAGCAGCGAAGGGAATGAGCAGTTCTTC. Translated: CASSEGNEQFF.

CDR3 sequence reads: CASTPDRGRHGYTF. Written as DNA, the CDR3 is TGTGCCAGCACCCCAGACAGGGGGCGTCATGGCTACACCTTC. V and J are TRBV27 and TRBJ1-2, with 10 nucleotides matching TRBD1. Germline values: CDR1 MNHEY, CDR2 SMNVEV (reference sequence). V lost 7 bases, J lost 6 bases, and 8 bases stayed unmatched. The CDR3 consists of 14 residues.

This chain uses TRBV4-1 with TRBJ1-1, with 8 positions matching TRBD1. The V gene end was trimmed by 1 base and the J gene end by 6 bases; junction bases not matched to a gene: 4. The germline CDR1 and CDR2 sequences are MGHRA and YSYEKL. The length of the CDR3 is 14 residues. The CDR3 region has the DNA TGCGCCAGCAGCCAAGGCAGGGGGCTCGCTGAAGCTTTCTTT. Its translation: CASSQGRGLAEAFF.

The CDR3 reads CASSQDQRGVGETQYF. The DNA of the CDR3 is TGCGCCAGCAGCCAAGATCAGAGGGGGGTCGGGGAGACCCAGTACTTC. The rearrangement joins TRBV4-3 to TRBJ2-5; D assignment may be TRBD1 or TRBD2 (6 bases each). CDR1 is LGHNA and CDR2 is YSLEER in the germline V gene. Trimming cost V 0 bases and J 5 bases, with 16 bases left between them. There are 16 residues in the CDR3.

The rearrangement links TRBV6-1 to TRBJ2-1; 7 nucleotides match TRBD1. Germline CDR1 is MNHNS and CDR2 is SASEGT. With V trimmed by 7 bases and J by 4 bases, 10 bases remained unmatched. The CDR3 loop spans 15 amino acids. For the CDR3, the DNA is TGTGCCAGCATCATTGACAGGGTAGGTTACAATGAGCAGTTCTTC. Amino acids: CASIIDRVGYNEQFF.

The chain links TRBV29-1 to TRBJ2-4; tentatively, D is TRBD1 or TRBD2 (5 bases each). Trimming stripped 4 bases from V and 7 bases from J, with 11 bases between. Looked up from germline, CDR1 is SQVTM and CDR2 is ANQGSEA. The CDR3 sequence is 12 residues long. Here the CDR3 DNA reads TGCAGCGTTGTGGTCAGGGAGAACATTCAGTACTTC. Translation: CSVVVRENIQYF. Full variable domain (outside the CDR3, taken from reference TRBV29-1 and TRBJ2-4): SAVISQKPSRDICQRGTSLTIQCQVDSQVTMMFWYRQQPGQSLTLIATANQGSEATYESGFVIDKFPISRPNLTFSTLTVSNMSPEDSSIYLCSVVVRENIQYFGAGTRLSVL.

The rearrangement uses TRBV10-1 and TRBJ1-5; D uncertain. The CDR3 has 15 residues. Germline values: CDR1 WNHNN, CDR2 SYGVQD (reference sequence). The V end was cut by 7 bases, the J end by 5 bases, with 18 bases between. CDR3 loop: CASTVTTKRYQPQHF. The CDR3 DNA is TGCGCCAGCACGGTCACAACCAAACGATATCAGCCCCAGCATTTT.

The chain has TRBV9 and TRBJ2-1; possible D gene TRBD2, 5 bases. The CDR3 sequence is 15 residues long. Germline loops: CDR1 SGDLS, CDR2 YYNGEE. Between the trimmed V and J ends, which lost 0 bases and 4 bases, there was a span of 11 bases. This chain's CDR3 is CASSVDGNFYNEQFF. In DNA form, the CDR3 reads TGTGCCAGCAGCGTAGACGGGAACTTTTACAATGAGCAGTTCTTC.

The J gene is TRBJ2-7, the V gene TRBV28; D may be TRBD1 (5 bases). The ends were cut back, 2 bases at V and 5 bases at J, with 16 bases in the middle. The germline V gene has CDR1 MDHEN and CDR2 SYDVKM. The CDR3 consists of 15 residues. The CDR3 sequence: CASSLRWQGVDEQYF. The DNA for the CDR3 is TGTGCCAGCAGTTTAAGGTGGCAGGGCGTCGACGAGCAGTACTTC. The full variable domain, in which reference TRBV28 and TRBJ2-7 provide the parts outside the CDR3, is DVKVTQSSRYLVKRTGEKVFLECVQDMDHENMFWYRQDPGLGLRLIYFSYDVKMKEKGDIPEGYSVSREKKERFSLILESASTNQTSMYLCASSLRWQGVDEQYFGPGTRLTVT.

The V call is TRBV2, the J call TRBJ2-3, with unresolved D. The CDR3 runs to 10 residues. With 6 bases removed from V and 2 bases from J, the gap between germline ends came to 0 bases. The germline CDR1 and CDR2 sequences are SNHLY and FYNNEI. The CDR3 is CASSTDTQYF. The CDR3 DNA reads TGTGCCAGCAGCACAGATACGCAGTATTTT.

V usage is TRBV19 and J usage is TRBJ1-1; 7 bases fit TRBD1. V shed 5 bases, J shed 3 bases, and the junction held 9 bases outside the gene matches. Germline V CDR1 and CDR2: LNHDA, SQIVND (reference sequence). The CDR3 contains 15 residues. In nucleotides, the CDR3 is TGTGCCAGTAGTGCCGATCGACAGGGATACACTGAAGCTTTCTTT. Protein product: CASSADRQGYTEAFF. Together with reference TRBV19 and TRBJ1-1, the CDR3 gives the full variable domain: DGGITQSPKYLFRKEGQNVTLSCEQNLNHDAMYWYRQDPGQGLRLIYYSQIVNDFQKGDIAEGYSVSREKKESFPLTVTSAQKNPTAFYLCASSADRQGYTEAFFGQGTRLTVV.

About this clone: Other DNA sequences in this sample translate to the same CDR3. The V gene is TRBV13, the J gene TRBJ1-3; D unclear. The V and J ends lost 1 base and 4 bases respectively, with 5 bases between them. The germline V gene encodes CDR1 PRHDT and CDR2 FYEKMQ (reference sequence). There are 13 residues in the CDR3. The CDR3 region is CASSLVGGNTIYF. The CDR3, as DNA: TGTGCCAGCAGCTTAGTGGGGGGAAACACCATATATTTT.

This chain uses TRBV11-1 with TRBJ2-7; TRBD1 matches at 8 bases. The J segment lost 3 bases and the V segment lost 5 bases, leaving 6 bases of the junction unmatched. This CDR3 region has 14 residues. Looked up from germline, CDR1 is SGHAT and CDR2 is FQDESV (reference sequence). The CDR3 loop reads CASSPTGAVYEQYF. In DNA, the CDR3 is TGTGCCAGCAGCCCGACAGGGGCCGTCTACGAGCAGTACTTC.